This TCR beta chain was retrieved from a study of blood T cell repertoires in COVID-19. About the study: COVID-19 samples collected from the United States, Italy and Spain covered acute and convalescent phases.

The trim removed 2 bases at V and 6 bases at J, leaving 6 bases unmatched. The CDR3 extends over 14 amino acids. CDR1 and CDR2 from the germline V gene are MNHEY and SVGAGI. Assignments of participants to cohorts depended upon their own reported clinical history. The table came from immunoSEQ multiplex PCR; TCRdb's copy has only in-frame clones and leaves some out. The table has some 270,000 clones, almost 85% seen once; the top ten hold approximately 8.2%. V usage is TRBV6-5 and J usage is TRBJ1-2; 7 bases map to TRBD1. What was sequenced was PBMCs or T cells enriched from blood (not recorded which). The source is a woman aged 45-65 years with acute COVID-19. The CDR3 region has the DNA TGTGCCAGCAGTTACCCCGGGACAGCAGATGGCTACACCTTC. This translates into CASSYPGTADGYTF.